This TCR beta chain was captured by sequencing in a study of cytomegalovirus exposure and HLA in healthy donors. The study ran its PCR with 60 Vbeta and 13 Jbeta primers. Libraries were prepared by immunoSEQ multiplex PCR; TCRdb keeps only in-frame clonotypes and omits some of them. The sample carries around 58,000 clones, around four fifths recorded once. The clonotype comes from a male donor in good health and CMV-seropositive. The sequenced sample was PBMCs.

Written as DNA, the CDR3 is TGTGCCAGCAGTTTATCGAGGGACAGGGTAACGAACACCGGGGAGCTGTTTTTT. Amino acids: CASSLSRDRVTNTGELFF. The rearrangement joins TRBV27 to TRBJ2-2, with 9 bases identical to TRBD1. Germline V gene lookup returns CDR1 MNHEY and CDR2 SMNVEV (reference sequence). This CDR3 comprises 18 residues. V was pared by 0 bases and J by 0 bases, with 5 bases of the junction left unmatched.